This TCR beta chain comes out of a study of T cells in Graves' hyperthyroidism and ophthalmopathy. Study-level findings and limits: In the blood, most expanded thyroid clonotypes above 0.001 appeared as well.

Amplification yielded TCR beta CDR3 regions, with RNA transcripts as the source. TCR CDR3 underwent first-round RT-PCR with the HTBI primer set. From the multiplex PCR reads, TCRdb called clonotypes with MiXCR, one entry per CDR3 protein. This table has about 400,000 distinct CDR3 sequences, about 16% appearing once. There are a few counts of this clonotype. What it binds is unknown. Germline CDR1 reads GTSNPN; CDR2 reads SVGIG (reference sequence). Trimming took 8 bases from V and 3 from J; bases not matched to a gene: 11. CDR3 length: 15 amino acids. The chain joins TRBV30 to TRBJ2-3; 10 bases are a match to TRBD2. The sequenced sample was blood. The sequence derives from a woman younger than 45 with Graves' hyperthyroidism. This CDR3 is CAVVLAGLVTDTQYF. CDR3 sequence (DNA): TGTGCCGTGGTACTAGCGGGATTAGTGACAGATACGCAGTATTTT.